This TCR beta chain stems from a study of shared clonotypes between healthy human individuals. The wider study: Per donor, CD8 memory used one plate, CD8 naive used two, CD4 memory used three and CD4 naive used three. Broader study findings: A few donors showed sharing of 4.5% to 6% of naive CD4 clonotypes.

V was trimmed by 7 bases and J by 14 bases, leaving 20 bases between them. Germline values: CDR1 MNHNY, CDR2 SVGAGI (reference sequence). The CDR3 length is 12 residues. Positive CCR7 selection of CD45RO-negative cells yielded the naive CD8 cells, and terminally differentiated effector memory CD45RA+ cells were excluded. Turning to this clone: Its specificity is not known.

Each PCR replicate from the sorted subsets contained roughly 210 ng DNA, which is about 31,000 T cell genomes. Original analysis: From ImmunoSEQ came sequences covering only the junction and carrying no quality scores, so filtering differed. TCRdb's table, derived via immunoSEQ multiplex PCR, lists solely in-frame clones and lacks some. V and J calls and clone size follow that table, whereas D and trimming were derived from the DNA. The sample records about 700,000 clones, under 95% being singletons. Material: naive CD8+ T cells sorted from blood. The TCR sequence derives from a man aged 25-45 years in good health. V is TRBV6-6 and J is TRBJ2-5; tentatively, D is TRBD2 (7 bases). In DNA form, the CDR3 reads TGTGCCAGCACCCAAGGGGGGGCGATTGGTTACTTC. Translation: CASTQGGAIGYF.